Shown below are 26 T cell receptor beta chains from a single sample sequenced in a study of PD-L1 blockade in urothelial cancer. Generated by immunoSEQ multiplex PCR, the TCRdb table keeps only in-frame clones and is missing some. This table holds under 70,000 clones, over 75% found once. The time point was: pretreatment peripheral blood. The sequencing here drew on PBMCs, taken around atezolizumab (anti-PD-L1) treatment. The receptors originated from a man between 65 and 80 years old with urothelial cancer.

This rearrangement joins TRBV5-1 to TRBJ2-3; TRBD1 matches at 10 bases. With V trimmed by 5 bases and J by 4 bases, 10 bases remained unmatched. CDR1 is SGHRS, CDR2 YFSETQ, per germline. The CDR3 covers 16 residues. CDR3 nucleotide sequence: TGCGCCAGCAGGAAGACCGGGACAGGGGAGGCAGATACGCAGTATTTT. This codes for CASRKTGTGEADTQYF.

V is TRBV6-5 and J is TRBJ1-4; D unresolved. Trimming removed 0 bases from V and 6 bases from J, with 8 bases in between. This CDR3 has 14 amino acids. Germline V lookup: CDR1 MNHEY, CDR2 SVGAGI. The CDR3 DNA sequence: TGTGCCAGCAGTTACTCGATTCAGGATGAAAAACTGTTTTTT. Its protein is CASSYSIQDEKLFF.

The table lists this clone with a few counts. V and J are TRBV15 and TRBJ1-1; D is undetermined. The V and J ends lost 0 bases and 0 bases respectively, with 8 bases between them. The CDR3 runs 15 residues. Germline V gives CDR1 LNHNV, CDR2 YYDKDF (reference sequence). CDR3 region: CATSRERPVNTEAFF. DNA for the CDR3: TGTGCCACCAGCAGAGAGCGGCCGGTGAACACTGAAGCTTTCTTT. The whole variable domain, filled in from reference TRBV15 and TRBJ1-1, reads DAMVIQNPRYQVTQFGKPVTLSCSQTLNHNVMYWYQQKSSQAPKLLFHYYDKDFNNEADTPDNFQSRRPNTSFCFLDIRSPGLGDTAMYLCATSRERPVNTEAFFGQGTRLTVV.

CDR3 protein: CASSWASGLETQYF. CDR3 bases: TGTGCCAGCAGCTGGGCCTCAGGGTTGGAGACCCAGTACTTC. The chain couples TRBV7-8 to TRBJ2-5; possibly TRBD1 for D (5 bases). Germline V gene lookup returns CDR1 SGHVS and CDR2 FQNEAQ. CDR3 length: 14 residues. Trimming removed 4 bases from V and 5 bases from J, with 14 bases in between.

V is TRBV4-2 and J is TRBJ2-4; weak D call: TRBD2 (5 bases). The CDR3 sequence is 14 residues long. Germline loops: CDR1 LGHNA, CDR2 YNFKEQ. Trimming cost V 0 bases and J 5 bases, with 8 bases left between them. The CDR3 DNA sequence: TGTGCCAGCAGCCAAGATTTCGGGGAAAACATTCAGTACTTC. Encoded protein: CASSQDFGENIQYF.

The chain uses TRBV27 and TRBJ2-7; TRBD2 matches 12 bases. Losses at the gene ends were 5 bases for V and 4 bases for J; bases not matched to a gene: 9. This CDR3 is 16 amino acids long. Germline loops: CDR1 MNHEY, CDR2 SMNVEV (reference sequence). CDR3 nucleotides: TGTGCCAGCAGTATCCAGACTAGCGGGAGAAAATACGAGCAGTACTTC. Its translation is CASSIQTSGRKYEQYF.

This clone was counted once. This rearrangement joins TRBV7-2 to TRBJ2-7; 11 bases map to TRBD2. V was pared by 5 bases and J by 0 bases, with 6 bases of the junction left unmatched. The CDR3 length is 16 residues. Germline lookup yields CDR1 SGHTA and CDR2 FQGNSA. CDR3 coding DNA: TGTGCCAGCAGCGGGGGACTAGCGGATCCCTCCTACGAGCAGTACTTC. As protein: CASSGGLADPSYEQYF.

The chain carries TRBV6-1 and TRBJ2-3; 8 positions match TRBD2. The CDR3 length is 15 residues. With V trimmed by 5 bases and J by 4 bases, 8 bases remained unmatched. Germline V gene lookup returns CDR1 MNHNS and CDR2 SASEGT. The CDR3 protein is CASSRSGSSADTQYF. In DNA form, the CDR3 reads TGTGCCAGCAGTCGGAGCGGGAGTTCGGCAGATACGCAGTATTTT.

This clone was detected once. The chain links TRBV10-2 to TRBJ2-7; TRBD1 agrees at 8 bases. The CDR3 sequence is 15 residues long. Losses at the gene ends were 4 bases for V and 0 bases for J; bases not matched to a gene: 5. The germline V gene encodes CDR1 WSHSY and CDR2 SAAADI. CDR3 region: CASSAPGGGSYEQYF. CDR3 DNA sequence: TGCGCCAGCAGTGCACCAGGGGGCGGCTCCTACGAGCAGTACTTC.

The chain joins TRBV5-1 to TRBJ2-1, with TRBD2 matching 9 bases. Per the germline V gene, CDR1 is SGHRS and CDR2 is YFSETQ. V lost 1 base, J lost 10 bases, and 6 bases stayed unmatched. This CDR3 region has 14 residues. The CDR3 loop reads CASSLPSGNGEQFF. The CDR3 bases are TGCGCCAGCAGCTTGCCTAGCGGGAATGGGGAGCAGTTCTTC.

This sequence joins TRBV27 and TRBJ2-1; 12 nucleotides align to TRBD2. CDR3 length: 15 amino acids. Losses at the gene ends were 8 bases for V and 1 base for J; bases not matched to a gene: 3. Germline CDR1 is MNHEY and CDR2 is SMNVEV (reference sequence). The CDR3 protein is CASEGTSGSYNEQFF. In nucleotides, the CDR3 is TGTGCCAGCGAGGGGACTAGCGGGTCCTACAATGAGCAGTTCTTC.

The sample holds a few counts of this clone. The chain has TRBV15 and TRBJ2-1, with D possibly TRBD2 on 5 matching bases. Germline CDR1 is LNHNV and CDR2 is YYDKDF (reference sequence). The germline V and J ends were trimmed by 5 bases and 1 base, with 18 bases remaining between them. The CDR3 has 17 amino acids. CDR3 bases: TGTGCCACCAGCTCTCTCGACGGACTCCGATCCTACAATGAGCAGTTCTTC. Protein product: CATSSLDGLRSYNEQFF.

The gene calls are TRBV4-2 and TRBJ2-5, with a tentative D call TRBD2 (5 bases). Germline V gene data show CDR1 as LGHNA and CDR2 as YNFKEQ. V dropped 3 bases and J dropped 3 bases, with 11 bases sitting between them. This CDR3 comprises 14 residues. The CDR3 loop reads CASSHSGEEETQYF. CDR3 coding DNA: TGTGCCAGCAGCCATTCCGGGGAAGAAGAGACCCAGTACTTC.

V gene TRBV5-1 combines with J gene TRBJ1-4; 8 nucleotides agree with TRBD1. Germline V CDR1 and CDR2: SGHRS, YFSETQ. The CDR3 contains 15 residues. Unmatched junction bases numbered 10, after V lost 4 bases and J lost 8 bases. DNA of the CDR3: TGCGCCAGCAGCCCAGATCCGACAGGGGCGGAAAAACTGTTTTTT. Its protein is CASSPDPTGAEKLFF.

The rearrangement uses TRBV4-1 and TRBJ2-1, with TRBD2 matching over 8 bases. Per the germline V gene, CDR1 is MGHRA and CDR2 is YSYEKL. Germline trimming cut 3 bases from V and 6 bases from J; bases unmatched to any gene: 13. This CDR3 is built from 17 residues. The CDR3 is CASSHASGRGDGNEQFF. The CDR3 DNA reads as TGCGCCAGCAGCCACGCGAGCGGGAGAGGGGATGGCAATGAGCAGTTCTTC.

The chain carries TRBV7-9 and TRBJ1-5, with D tentatively TRBD1 (5 bases). The length of the CDR3 is 14 residues. V gave up 5 bases and J gave up 2 bases, with 10 bases separating them. CDR1 and CDR2 (germline): SEHNR, FQNEAQ (reference sequence). DNA for the CDR3: TGTGCCAGCAGCCCCGGGACTGGCAATCAGCCCCAGCATTTT. This codes for CASSPGTGNQPQHF.

The chain joins TRBV9 to TRBJ2-1; TRBD2 matches 10 bases. CDR3 length equals 15 residues. Per the germline V gene, CDR1 is SGDLS and CDR2 is YYNGEE. V shed 0 bases, J shed 9 bases, and the junction held 6 bases outside the gene matches. DNA of the CDR3: TGTGCCAGCAGCGTAGGGGCTAGCGGGAGCAGTGAGCAGTTCTTC. Protein product: CASSVGASGSSEQFF.

V usage is TRBV5-1 and J usage is TRBJ2-4; D possibly corresponds to TRBD1 (7 bases). Germline V lookup: CDR1 SGHRS, CDR2 YFSETQ. The CDR3 has 15 amino acids. Deletions cut 0 bases from V and 6 bases from J, with 13 bases between. CDR3 protein: CASSLDRGGLNIQYF. Written as DNA, the CDR3 is TGCGCCAGCAGCTTGGACAGGGGAGGTTTAAACATTCAGTACTTC.

This rearrangement joins TRBV19 to TRBJ1-3; tentatively, D is TRBD1 (5 bases). Germline-derived CDR1 and CDR2 are LNHDA and SQIVND (reference sequence). CDR3 length: 15 residues. The germline V and J ends were trimmed by 4 bases and 0 bases, with 10 bases remaining between them. CDR3 sequence reads: CASSTYRISGNTIYF. In DNA form, the CDR3 reads TGTGCCAGTAGTACCTACAGGATCTCTGGAAACACCATATATTTT.

This clone was recorded only once. The CDR3 DNA reads as TGTGCCAGCAGCGTAGGAGCGGGAGGGCCCGGCTACGAGCAGTACTTC. It translates to CASSVGAGGPGYEQYF. The chain uses TRBV9 and TRBJ2-7; TRBD2 matches at 10 bases. The CDR3 is 16 residues long. From germline, CDR1 is SGDLS and CDR2 YYNGEE. With 0 bases clipped from V and 3 bases from J, the junction kept 6 bases outside the gene matches.

The chain employs TRBV27 and TRBJ1-2; D gene unclear. Trimming took off 4 bases at V and 8 bases at J, with 14 bases between the two ends. The CDR3 covers 13 residues. CDR1 MNHEY and CDR2 SMNVEV come from the germline V gene (reference sequence). In nucleotides, the CDR3 is TGTGCCAGCAGTTCCCCTATGGTGAGGGGCTACACCTTC. This codes for CASSSPMVRGYTF.

This chain joins TRBV27 and TRBJ1-3, with 8 positions matching TRBD1. Germline CDR1 MNHEY, CDR2 SMNVEV (reference sequence). The CDR3 is made up of 15 amino acids. V trimming: 5 bases; J trimming: 4 bases; junction bases outside the gene matches: 7. The CDR3 spells CASSPQGARGNTIYF. CDR3 sequence (DNA): TGTGCCAGCAGTCCTCAGGGGGCGCGGGGAAACACCATATATTTT.

The table lists this clone with a few counts. The chain recombines TRBV19 with TRBJ1-1, with D unclear. Trimming cost V 4 bases and J 4 bases, with 13 bases left between them. This CDR3 spans 14 amino acids. The germline V gene encodes CDR1 LNHDA and CDR2 SQIVND (reference sequence). CDR3 region: CASSRTSSGTEAFF. CDR3 in DNA: TGTGCCAGTAGTAGAACTAGTTCGGGCACTGAAGCTTTCTTT.

CDR3 bases: TGCGCCAGCAGCTTGGAAGCCTTTACAGGGACCCAGTACTTC. Encoded protein: CASSLEAFTGTQYF. The chain links TRBV5-1 to TRBJ2-5; maybe TRBD1 (5 bases). V lost 0 bases to trimming and J lost 7 bases, with 13 bases between them. This CDR3 is built from 14 residues. CDR1 is SGHRS and CDR2 is YFSETQ in the germline V gene.

The chain recombines TRBV9 with TRBJ1-2; TRBD1 aligns across 7 bases. Germline lookup yields CDR1 SGDLS and CDR2 YYNGEE. V shed 0 bases, J shed 1 base, and the junction held 9 bases outside the gene matches. The CDR3 loop spans 17 amino acids. In nucleotides, the CDR3 is TGTGCCAGCAGCGTAGGAGGGTATCCAGGGGGTAACTATGGCTACACCTTC. The encoded protein is CASSVGGYPGGNYGYTF. Using reference TRBV9 and TRBJ1-2 for the parts outside the CDR3, the full variable domain is DSGVTQTPKHLITATGQRVTLRCSPRSGDLSVYWYQQSLDQGLQFLIQYYNGEERAKGNILERFSAQQFPDLHSELNLSSLELGDSALYFCASSVGGYPGGNYGYTFGSGTRLTVV.

CDR3 loop: CASSPRGGAPYEQYF. Here the CDR3 DNA reads TGTGCCAGCAGCCCCCGCGGGGGGGCCCCCTACGAGCAGTACTTC. The J gene is TRBJ2-7, the V gene TRBV11-1, with TRBD2 matching over 9 bases. Germline loops: CDR1 SGHAT, CDR2 FQDESV (reference sequence). The CDR3 is made up of 15 amino acids. Trimming cost V 5 bases and J 2 bases; bases outside gene matches: 7.